Following are 12 T cell receptor beta chains from one sample sequenced in a study of blood T cell repertoires in COVID-19. Assay: immunoSEQ multiplex PCR; the TCRdb copy retains only in-frame clones and omits some. Among 90,000 to 130,000 clones listed, roughly four fifths were seen once. Sequencing input: peripheral blood. The source of these receptors is a man in his 70s with acute or convalescent COVID-19.

This rearrangement joins TRBV19 to TRBJ2-2; 12 nucleotides match TRBD1. The CDR3 is made up of 17 amino acids. V was pared by 3 bases and J by 4 bases, with 6 bases of the junction left unmatched. Germline CDR1 and CDR2: LNHDA and SQIVND (reference sequence). DNA for the CDR3: TGTGCCAGTAGTATGGGACAGGGGGCGCGAGTCACCGGGGAGCTGTTTTTT. As protein: CASSMGQGARVTGELFF.

This clone was detected only a few times. V usage is TRBV28 and J usage is TRBJ1-2; D possibly corresponds to TRBD1 (5 bases). The V gene lost 6 bases and the J gene lost 3 bases, with 23 bases spanning the gap. From germline, CDR1 is MDHEN and CDR2 SYDVKM. CDR3 length equals 17 residues. CDR3 sequence (DNA): TGTGCCAGCAGGAAAGGGGTTATAGGGAACGGCGACTATGGCTACACCTTC. Residues: CASRKGVIGNGDYGYTF.

The chain is built from TRBV9 and TRBJ2-2; D not resolved. Germline V gives CDR1 SGDLS, CDR2 YYNGEE. The V end lost 1 base, the J end lost 6 bases, and 7 bases lay between the germline ends. The CDR3 is 13 amino acids. For the CDR3, the DNA is TGTGCCAGCAGCGTAACAGAGCCCGGGGAGCTGTTTTTT. Its translation: CASSVTEPGELFF.

This clone was counted a single time. V usage is TRBV29-1 and J usage is TRBJ2-1, with a tentative D call TRBD1 (5 bases). This CDR3 comprises 13 residues. Germline CDR1 reads SQVTM; CDR2 reads ANQGSEA. Trimming removed 5 bases from V and 0 bases from J, with 8 bases in between. CDR3 amino acids: CSVRTSSYNEQFF. The CDR3, as DNA: TGCAGCGTTCGGACAAGCTCCTACAATGAGCAGTTCTTC.

This clone appeared a few times. The genes are TRBV29-1 and TRBJ2-3; 8 bases agree with TRBD1. Germline CDR1 is SQVTM and CDR2 is ANQGSEA. V lost 1 base and J lost 4; bases outside the gene matches: 4. The CDR3 runs 14 residues. DNA of the CDR3: TGCAGCGTTGAAGGGGGACAGGCATCAGATACGCAGTATTTT. It codes for CSVEGGQASDTQYF.

The chain joins TRBV5-1 to TRBJ2-3, with 8 bases aligning to TRBD1. J gave up 0 bases and V 3 bases, and 6 bases lay outside the gene matches. The CDR3 sequence is 16 residues long. Germline V gives CDR1 SGHRS, CDR2 YFSETQ. The CDR3 nucleotides are TGCGCCAGCAGCTCAACCGGGACAGGCAGCACAGATACGCAGTATTTT. Protein product: CASSSTGTGSTDTQYF.

This chain uses TRBV5-1 with TRBJ2-3; weak D call: TRBD1 (6 bases). Germline loops: CDR1 SGHRS, CDR2 YFSETQ. V lost 4 bases, J lost 4 bases, and 16 bases lay in between. The CDR3 loop spans 15 amino acids. Here the CDR3 reads CASSRDLQGADTQYF. As DNA, the CDR3 is TGCGCCAGCAGCCGAGACCTACAGGGCGCAGATACGCAGTATTTT.

DNA for the CDR3: TGTGCCTGGAGTGTACTAGCGGGAGTCTATGAGCAGTTCTTC. It specifies CAWSVLAGVYEQFF. The V call is TRBV30, the J call TRBJ2-1, with 11 bases identical to TRBD2. Germline CDR1 reads GTSNPN; CDR2 reads SVGIG (reference sequence). This CDR3 contains 14 residues. V lost 0 bases, J lost 8 bases, and 3 bases stayed unmatched.

This chain uses TRBV12-3 or TRBV12-4 with TRBJ1-2; D unclear. The ends were cut back, 5 bases at V and 8 bases at J, with 9 bases in the middle. The CDR3 length is 11 residues. CDR3 amino acids: CASSPPPGYTF. CDR3 nucleotides: TGTGCCAGCAGTCCCCCTCCCGGCTACACCTTC.

Ten or more counts support this clone. This sequence joins TRBV4-2 and TRBJ1-6, with 8 bases aligning to TRBD1. The CDR3 has 15 amino acids. Germline loops: CDR1 LGHNA, CDR2 YNFKEQ. Trimming took 3 bases from V and 6 from J; bases not matched to a gene: 4. The CDR3 loop reads CASSQGDRTNSPLHF. As DNA, the CDR3 is TGTGCCAGCAGCCAGGGGGACAGGACTAATTCACCCCTCCACTTT.

This chain uses TRBV2 with TRBJ2-3, with 12 nucleotides matching TRBD2. Per the germline V gene, CDR1 is SNHLY and CDR2 is FYNNEI. After removal of 8 bases from V and 5 bases from J, the junction contained 8 bases not matched to a gene. This CDR3 comprises 15 residues. In DNA, the CDR3 is TGTGCCAGCTCTAGCGGGGGGGCCAAGAGAGATACGCAGTATTTT. Its protein is CASSSGGAKRDTQYF.

The chain employs TRBV16 and TRBJ1-1, with D unresolved. The germline gives CDR1 KGHSY, CDR2 FQNENV. V gave up 0 bases and J gave up 0 bases, with 5 bases separating them. The CDR3 has 14 amino acids. CDR3 region: CASSQSSLNTEAFF. The CDR3 DNA reads TGTGCCAGCAGCCAATCTAGCCTGAACACTGAAGCTTTCTTT. Combining the CDR3 with reference TRBV16 and TRBJ1-1 gives the whole variable domain GEEVAQTPKHLVRGEGQKAKLYCAPIKGHSYVFWYQQVLKNEFKFLISFQNENVFDETGMPKERFSAKCLPNSPCSLEIQATKLEDSAVYFCASSQSSLNTEAFFGQGTRLTVV.